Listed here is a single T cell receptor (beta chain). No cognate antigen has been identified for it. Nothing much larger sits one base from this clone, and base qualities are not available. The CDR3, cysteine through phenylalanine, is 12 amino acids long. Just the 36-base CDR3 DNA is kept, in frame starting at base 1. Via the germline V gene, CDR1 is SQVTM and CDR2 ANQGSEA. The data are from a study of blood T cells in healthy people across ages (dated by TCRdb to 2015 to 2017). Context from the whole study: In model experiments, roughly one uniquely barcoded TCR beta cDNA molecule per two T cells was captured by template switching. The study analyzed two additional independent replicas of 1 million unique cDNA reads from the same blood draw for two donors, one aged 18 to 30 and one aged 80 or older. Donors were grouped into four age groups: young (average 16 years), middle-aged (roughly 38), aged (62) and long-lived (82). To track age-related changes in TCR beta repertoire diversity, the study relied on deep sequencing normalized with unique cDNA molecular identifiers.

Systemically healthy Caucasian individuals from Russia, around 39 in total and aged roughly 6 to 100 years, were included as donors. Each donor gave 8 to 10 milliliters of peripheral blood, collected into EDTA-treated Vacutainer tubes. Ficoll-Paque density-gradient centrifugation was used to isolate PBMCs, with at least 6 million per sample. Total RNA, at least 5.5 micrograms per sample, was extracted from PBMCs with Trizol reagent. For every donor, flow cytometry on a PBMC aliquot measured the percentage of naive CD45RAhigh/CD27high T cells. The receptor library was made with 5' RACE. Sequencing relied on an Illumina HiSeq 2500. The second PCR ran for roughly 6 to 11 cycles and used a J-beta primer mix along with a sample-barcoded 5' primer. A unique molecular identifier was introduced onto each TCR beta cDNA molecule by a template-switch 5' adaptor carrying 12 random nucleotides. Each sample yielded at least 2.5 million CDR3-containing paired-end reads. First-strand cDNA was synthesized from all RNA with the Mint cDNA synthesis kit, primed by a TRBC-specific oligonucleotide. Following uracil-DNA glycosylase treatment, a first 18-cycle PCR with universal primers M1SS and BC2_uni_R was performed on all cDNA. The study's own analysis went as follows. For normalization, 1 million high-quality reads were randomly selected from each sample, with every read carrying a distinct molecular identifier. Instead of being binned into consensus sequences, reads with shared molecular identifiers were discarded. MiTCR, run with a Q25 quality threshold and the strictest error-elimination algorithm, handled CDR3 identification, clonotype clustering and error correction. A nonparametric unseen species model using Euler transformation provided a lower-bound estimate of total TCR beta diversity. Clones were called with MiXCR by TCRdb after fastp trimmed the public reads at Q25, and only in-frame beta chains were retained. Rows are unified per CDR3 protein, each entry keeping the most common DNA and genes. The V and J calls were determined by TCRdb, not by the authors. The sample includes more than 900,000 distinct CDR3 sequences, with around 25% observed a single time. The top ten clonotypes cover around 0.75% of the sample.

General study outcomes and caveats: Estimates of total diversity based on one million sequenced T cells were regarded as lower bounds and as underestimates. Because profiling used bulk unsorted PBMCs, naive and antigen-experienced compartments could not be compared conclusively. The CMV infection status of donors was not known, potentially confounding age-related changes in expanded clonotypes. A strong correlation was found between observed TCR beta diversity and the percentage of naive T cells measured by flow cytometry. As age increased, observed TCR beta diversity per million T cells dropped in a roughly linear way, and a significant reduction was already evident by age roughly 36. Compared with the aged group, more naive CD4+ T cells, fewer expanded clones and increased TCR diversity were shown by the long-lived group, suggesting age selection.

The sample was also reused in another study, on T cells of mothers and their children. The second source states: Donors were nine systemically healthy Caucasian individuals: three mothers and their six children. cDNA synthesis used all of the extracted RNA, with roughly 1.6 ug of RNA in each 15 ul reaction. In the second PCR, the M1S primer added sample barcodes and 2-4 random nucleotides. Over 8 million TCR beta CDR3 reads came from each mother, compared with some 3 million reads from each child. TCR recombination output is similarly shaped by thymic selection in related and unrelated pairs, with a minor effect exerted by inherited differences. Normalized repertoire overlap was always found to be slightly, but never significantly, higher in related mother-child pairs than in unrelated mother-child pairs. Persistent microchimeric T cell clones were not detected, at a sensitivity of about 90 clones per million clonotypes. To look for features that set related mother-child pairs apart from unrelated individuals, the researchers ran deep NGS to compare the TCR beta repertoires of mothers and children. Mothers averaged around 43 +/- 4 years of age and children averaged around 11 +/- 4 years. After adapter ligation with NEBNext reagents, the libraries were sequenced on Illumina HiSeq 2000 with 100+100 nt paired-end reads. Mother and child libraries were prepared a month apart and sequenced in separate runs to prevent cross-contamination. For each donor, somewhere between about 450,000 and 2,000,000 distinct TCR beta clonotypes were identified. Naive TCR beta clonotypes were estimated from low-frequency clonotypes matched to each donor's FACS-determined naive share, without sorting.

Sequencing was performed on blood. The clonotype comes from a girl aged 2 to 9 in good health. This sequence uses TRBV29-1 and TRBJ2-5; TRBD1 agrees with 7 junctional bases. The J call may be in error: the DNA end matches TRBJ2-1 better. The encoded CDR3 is CSVGTGEGEQFF. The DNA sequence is TGCAGCGTTGGAACAGGGGAAGGTGAGCAGTTCTTC.